This entry concerns a single TCR beta chain. What antigen it recognizes has not been identified. No base qualities exist here, and no much larger clone lies one base off it. The CDR3 regions of human TCRbeta chains were subjected to immunosequencing. Per the source publication's procedure: TCRs in the repertoires were compared against a reference library of SARS-CoV-2-specific TCRs that had been generated with the MIRA antigen-specificity platform. Breadth meant the fraction of unique TCRs that were SARS-CoV-2-associated, whereas depth meant the fraction of total T cells that were SARS-CoV-2-associated. Each spike-specific TCR was assigned to its reactive spike region and to a CD4 or CD8 class using the MIRA data. Log10-transformed breadth and depth values were compared by one-way ANOVA with Sidak's multiple comparisons tests. In its TCRdb copy, this immuneACCESS table keeps in-frame sequences only and misses some clones. Where compared with another copy, unresolved V genes explain less than half of these, and the others have no known cause. The DNA was the basis for D and trimming; V, J and clone size are from that table. The table for this sample lists some 150,000 clones; 90% of them were counted only once. Jointly, the top ten make up roughly 3.1% of the sample.

In the paper's terms, the time point label means: baseline before first vaccination. The vaccinee samples were drawn from two UK trials, COV001 and COV002, one of which was a single-blind randomized controlled phase 2/3 trial testing AZD1222 (ChAdOx1 nCoV-19) in healthy adults. Trial participant PBMC samples were collected at day 0 and day 28 after the second dose for TCRbeta chain sequencing. The data were obtained in a study of T cell responses to AZD1222 COVID-19 vaccine (dated by TCRdb to 2020 to 2023). For the study in its entirety: Because spike-specific TCR depth and breadth did not differ between the two schedules, AZD1222 recipients who got a second dose at roughly 4 weeks were pooled with those who got a second dose at roughly 12 weeks. A total of 233 trial participants underwent TCR sequencing, of whom about 200 had received two doses of AZD1222 and approximately 25 had received two doses of the MenACWY control vaccine. Enrollment into the trials was organized by age into subgroups of 18-55, 56-69 and 70-plus years, and those subgroups contained about 150, 27 and 61 TCR-sequenced participants, respectively.

The research as a whole found: After two AZD1222 doses, both the breadth and the depth of spike-specific TCRs were significantly higher than at day 0 and than in MenACWY recipients. Only a handful of AZD1222 recipients were SARS-CoV-2 seropositive at baseline, limiting conclusions about previously exposed vaccinees. Vaccine-associated CD4 TCRs spanned the whole spike protein, with dominant responses in regions 160-218 and 743-854. Participants were mostly white British and included more females than males, and it was suggested by the authors that clonal diversity may have been underestimated. Because no day 14 peak-response samples were available, repertoires were characterized only after the peak T cell response. Reportedly, close to half of the unique spike-specific TCRs recognized epitopes lying outside the regions that are mutated in the B.1.351 and B.1.1.7 variants. In the small 56-69-year group, the increase in depth fell short of significance, most likely because of low power.

The germline V gene encodes CDR1 LNHDA and CDR2 SQIVND (reference sequence). V ends up 8 bases short and J 4 bases short, with an unmatched junction base count of 5. The CDR3, from cysteine to phenylalanine, totals 14 residues. Here the CDR3 DNA is all that survives: 42 bases in frame from base 1. Recombination linked TRBV19 to TRBJ1-5; TRBD1 agrees with 10 junctional bases. The receptor comes from an adult in good health. Sequenced here: peripheral blood, sampled on day 0 of AZD1222 vaccination. CDR3 protein: CASWGTGVNQPQHF. The sequence in DNA is TGTGCCAGTTGGGGGACAGGGGTTAATCAGCCCCAGCATTTT.